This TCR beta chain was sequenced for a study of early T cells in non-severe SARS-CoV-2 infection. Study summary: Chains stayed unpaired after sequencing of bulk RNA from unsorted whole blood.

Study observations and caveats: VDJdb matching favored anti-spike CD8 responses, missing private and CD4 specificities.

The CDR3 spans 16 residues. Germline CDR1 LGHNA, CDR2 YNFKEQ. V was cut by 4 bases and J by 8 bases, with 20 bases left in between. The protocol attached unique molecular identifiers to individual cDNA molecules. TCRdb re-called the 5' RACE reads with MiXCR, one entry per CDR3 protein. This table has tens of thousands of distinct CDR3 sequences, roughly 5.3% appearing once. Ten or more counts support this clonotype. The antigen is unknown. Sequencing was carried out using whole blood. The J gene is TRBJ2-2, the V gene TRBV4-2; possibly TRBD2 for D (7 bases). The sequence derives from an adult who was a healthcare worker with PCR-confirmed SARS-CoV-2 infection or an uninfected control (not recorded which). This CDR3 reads CASSRGGGPLAGELFF. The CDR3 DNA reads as TGTGCCAGCAGCCGGGGAGGGGGACCCCTGGCTGGGGAGCTGTTTTTT.